A selection of T cell receptor beta chains follows, all from one sample in a study of technical replicates of blood from several donors. Assay used: immunoSEQ multiplex PCR; TCRdb lists only in-frame clones, some missing. The table lists roughly 90,000 clones, approximately 93% of them singletons. Sequencing was done on a sample of T cells isolated from PBMCs. All receptors come from a human donor in good health. Each CDR3 is given with its conserved first and last residue. Fields, in order: clone size, V gene, D gene, J gene, CDR3 DNA, CDR3 protein. A D gene is named only where the DNA matches it firmly. Size is stated for part of the rows, as once, few or many counts, or as a class when the clone is expanded.

.,TRBV5-6,.,TRBJ1-5,TGTGCCAGCAGCTTAACAGGGAGCAATCAGCCCCAGCATTTT,CASSLTGSNQPQHF
.,TRBV6-1,.,TRBJ1-4,TGTGCCAGCAGTGAAGTTCACAGGGTGGTTGAAAAACTGTTTTTT,CASSEVHRVVEKLFF
.,TRBV28,TRBD2,TRBJ2-5,TGTGCCAGCAGTTTCGGACTAGCGGGGGGTGAGACCCAGTACTTC,CASSFGLAGGETQYF
.,TRBV6-1,TRBD1,TRBJ1-1,TGTGCCAGCAGGGGACAGCCGAACACTGAAGCTTTCTTT,CASRGQPNTEAFF
.,TRBV6-1,.,TRBJ1-5,TGTGCCAGCAGCGATGGCTTGGTGAGCAATCAGCCCCAGCATTTT,CASSDGLVSNQPQHF
.,TRBV9,TRBD2,TRBJ2-3,TGTGCCAGCAGCGTAAGACTAGCGGGCACAGATACGCAGTATTTT,CASSVRLAGTDTQYF
once,TRBV25-1,TRBD1,TRBJ1-4,TGTGCCAGCAGTCGGTATACCGGGACAGGGATGAGGGAAAAACTGTTTTTT,CASSRYTGTGMREKLFF
few,TRBV11-1,.,TRBJ1-1,TGTGCCAGCAGCTTAGATACCGGGGGGCGAGCTTTCTTT,CASSLDTGGRAFF
.,TRBV28,TRBD1,TRBJ1-2,TGTGCCAGCTCTCTGACAGGGGACTATGGCTACACCTTC,CASSLTGDYGYTF
.,TRBV5-1,TRBD1,TRBJ1-6,TGCGCCAGCAGCGCCGGGACAGCGAGCTCCTATAATTCACCCCTCCACTTT,CASSAGTASSYNSPLHF
.,TRBV6-5,.,TRBJ2-7,TGTGCCAGCAGTCGACTGGGGGCGCATGAGGACGAGCAGTACTTC,CASSRLGAHEDEQYF
.,TRBV5-6,TRBD2,TRBJ2-7,TGTGCCAGCAGGCTAGCGGGCACCGCTGAGCAGTACTTC,CASRLAGTAEQYF
.,TRBV5-1,.,TRBJ2-1,TGCGCCAGCAGCTTCCAGGGAGGGGGCAATGAGCAGTTCTTC,CASSFQGGGNEQFF
.,TRBV10-1,TRBD1,TRBJ2-3,TGCGCCAGCAGAAAGACAGGGCCGGATACGCAGTATTTT,CASRKTGPDTQYF
.,TRBV6-5,.,TRBJ2-1,TGTGCCAGCAGCCAGGGGGGCCGGGGGTCTTGGGGGCAGTTCTTC,CASSQGGRGSWGQFF